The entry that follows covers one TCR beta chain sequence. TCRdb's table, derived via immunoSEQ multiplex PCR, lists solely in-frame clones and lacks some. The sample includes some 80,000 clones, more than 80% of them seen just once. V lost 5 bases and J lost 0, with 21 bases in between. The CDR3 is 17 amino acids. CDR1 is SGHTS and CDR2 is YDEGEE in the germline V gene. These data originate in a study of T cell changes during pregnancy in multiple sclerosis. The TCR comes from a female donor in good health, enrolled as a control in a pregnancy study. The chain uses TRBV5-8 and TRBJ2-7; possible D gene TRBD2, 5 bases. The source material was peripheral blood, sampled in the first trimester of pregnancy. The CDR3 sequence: CASSNWGRGWSSYEQYF. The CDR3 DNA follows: TGTGCCAGCAGTAATTGGGGTCGGGGTTGGAGCTCCTACGAGCAGTACTTC. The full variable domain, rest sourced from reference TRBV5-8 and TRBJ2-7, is EAGVTQSPTHLIKTRGQQATLRCSPISGHTSVYWYQQALGLGLQFLLWYDEGEERNRGNFPPRFSGRQFPNYSSELNVNALELEDSALYLCASSNWGRGWSSYEQYFGPGTRLTVT.